A selection of T cell receptor beta chains follows, all from one sample in a study of T-cell reconstitution after alpha-beta-depleted transplantation in children. TCRdb redid the calling of the PCR reads with MiXCR, one entry per CDR3 protein. The sample has around 700,000 distinct CDR3 sequences, less than 15% seen once; the top ten hold around 0.8%. This sample comprised PBMCs, obtained before TCRalphabeta/CD19-depleted stem cell transplant. These receptors all stem from a girl aged 2-9 years with congenital amegakaryocytic thrombocytopenia, due to receive a stem cell transplant. Each CDR3 is given with its conserved first and last residue. The D gene is left open where the match is weak. Only part of the rows carry a size: once, few, many, or a class if the clone is expanded.

v_gene	j_gene	d_gene	abundance	CDR3aa	CDR3nt
TRBV5-1	TRBJ2-3	TRBD2	many	CASSFQAGGDTDTQYF	TGCGCCAGCAGCTTCCAAGCGGGGGGTGACACAGATACGCAGTATTTT
TRBV7-9	TRBJ2-5	.	few	CASSWGQRTELQETQYF	TGTGCCAGCAGCTGGGGCCAGCGGACCGAACTCCAAGAGACCCAGTACTTC
TRBV10-3	TRBJ2-7	.	.	CAIMDGYEQYF	TGTGCCATCATGGATGGGTACGAGCAGTACTTC
TRBV20-1	TRBJ2-5	.	many	CSALGSQETQYF	TGCAGTGCTCTAGGTAGCCAAGAGACCCAGTACTTC
TRBV5-1	TRBJ2-2	.	many	CASSLISGATGELFF	TGCGCCAGCAGCTTGATTAGCGGAGCAACCGGGGAGCTGTTTTTT
TRBV11-2	TRBJ2-7	.	many	CASSLPQDYEQYF	TGTGCCAGCAGCTTACCCCAGGACTACGAGCAGTACTTC
TRBV25-1	TRBJ2-2	TRBD1	many	CASSEYGTEGTGELFF	TGTGCCAGCAGTGAATACGGGACAGAGGGCACCGGGGAGCTGTTTTTT
TRBV5-1	TRBJ1-5	.	many	CASSLGDGTPNQPQHF	TGCGCCAGCAGCTTGGGGGACGGGACACCGAATCAGCCCCAGCATTTT
TRBV5-1	TRBJ2-3	TRBD1	.	CASSRTGDAAQYF	TGCGCCAGCAGCCGGACAGGGGACGCGGCGCAGTATTTT
TRBV15	TRBJ2-2	.	many	CATSRDLGIGGELFF	TGTGCCACCAGCAGAGATTTGGGTATCGGGGGGGAGCTGTTTTTT
TRBV20-1	TRBJ2-5	.	many	CSASRTGTTPETQYF	TGCAGTGCATCACGAACCGGGACGACTCCGGAGACCCAGTACTTC
TRBV7-3	TRBJ2-1	.	few	CASSTFGQGQFF	TGTGCCAGCAGCACCTTTGGTCAGGGGCAGTTCTTC
TRBV6-5	TRBJ2-1	.	.	CASSYRRSVGYNEQFF	TGTGCCAGCAGTTATCGTCGGAGTGTCGGCTACAATGAGCAGTTCTTC
TRBV14	TRBJ2-1	.	many	CASSPLLDEQFF	TGTGCCAGCAGCCCTTTGTTGGATGAGCAGTTCTTC
TRBV12-3/TRBV12-4	TRBJ2-3	TRBD2	many	CASSRKTVGLAVTDTQYF	TGTGCCAGCAGTCGGAAAACTGTGGGACTAGCGGTCACAGATACGCAGTATTTT
TRBV6-2/TRBV6-3	TRBJ2-7	TRBD2	.	CASSLGVAGSYEQYF	TGTGCCAGCAGTCTTGGTGTAGCGGGATCCTACGAGCAGTACTTC
TRBV30	TRBJ2-1	.	.	CAWSLRQSYNEQFF	TGTGCCTGGAGTCTGAGACAGTCCTACAATGAGCAGTTCTTC
TRBV20-1	TRBJ2-2	.	many	CSARPLTPGNTGELFF	TGCAGTGCTAGACCATTGACACCTGGGAACACCGGGGAGCTGTTTTTT
TRBV18	TRBJ1-2	.	few	CASSPPAQLPRGYTF	TGTGCCAGCTCACCACCGGCACAGCTGCCGAGGGGCTACACCTTC
TRBV19	TRBJ2-2	TRBD1	.	CASSIAGTENTGELFF	TGTGCCAGTAGTATAGCCGGGACAGAGAACACCGGGGAGCTGTTTTTT
TRBV20-1	TRBJ2-1	TRBD2	.	CSASLTSGTRGEQFF	TGCAGTGCTAGTCTCACTAGCGGGACTCGGGGTGAGCAGTTCTTC
TRBV5-6	TRBJ2-1	.	many	CASSLDLGNEQFF	TGTGCCAGCAGCTTGGACCTCGGCAATGAGCAGTTCTTC
TRBV6-2/TRBV6-3	TRBJ1-3	.	.	CASSTHGDTIYF	TGTGCCAGCAGCACCCACGGAGACACCATATATTTT
TRBV5-1	TRBJ2-4	.	.	CASRGDQKNIQYF	TGCGCCAGCAGGGGAGATCAAAAAAACATTCAGTACTTC